Here is one T cell receptor beta chain with its context. Data came from immunoSEQ multiplex PCR; TCRdb stores just in-frame clones and leaves some out. The repertoire holds roughly 200,000 clones, with roughly 73% as singletons. V dropped 4 bases and J dropped 3; count of bases not matched to a gene: 5. This CDR3 region has 15 residues. Looked up from germline, CDR1 is LNHDA and CDR2 is SQIVND (reference sequence). This specimen comes from a study of blood T cell repertoires in COVID-19. On the study more broadly: The analysed material was cDNA or gDNA that came from T cells, B-cell-depleted T cells, or PBMCs.

Specimen: peripheral blood. J is TRBJ2-1 and V is TRBV19, with 8 nucleotides matching TRBD1. This sequence was found in a woman older than 75 with active or convalescent COVID-19. The CDR3 nucleotides are TGTGCCAGTAGTACGAGACAGGGGAACTACAATGAGCAGTTCTTC. This gives the protein CASSTRQGNYNEQFF.